One and the same sample provided the 22 T cell receptor beta chains below, sequenced in a study of siplizumab effects on memory and regulatory T cells. Researchers maintained the mixed lymphocyte reaction cells in coculture at 37°C for six to seven days. What these receptors recognize is not known. Some clones are missing from TCRdb's copy, which holds only in-frame ones; the method was immunoSEQ multiplex PCR. Of 9,500 to 11,000 clones listed, around 40% are singletons. Sample: CFSE-low (dividing) CD8+ T cells sorted from an allogeneic mixed lymphocyte reaction. The receptors derive from a human donor in good health; the cells came from an allogeneic mixed lymphocyte reaction.

By sample fraction, this clone is medium-sized. The rearrangement links TRBV7-9 to TRBJ2-7; 10 bases are a match to TRBD1. There are 16 residues in the CDR3. Germline loops: CDR1 SEHNR, CDR2 FQNEAQ (reference sequence). V was pared by 6 bases and J by 3 bases, with 11 bases of the junction left unmatched. The CDR3 sequence is CASSFASDRGDYEQYF. As DNA, the CDR3 is TGTGCCAGCAGTTTCGCCTCGGACAGGGGGGACTACGAGCAGTACTTC. The full variable domain, rest sourced from reference TRBV7-9 and TRBJ2-7, is DTGVSQNPRHKITKRGQNVTFRCDPISEHNRLYWYRQTLGQGPEFLTYFQNEAQLEKSRLLSDRFSAERPKGSFSTLEIQRTEQGDSAMYLCASSFASDRGDYEQYFGPGTRLTVT.

This clone is judged medium-sized. This sequence joins TRBV19 and TRBJ2-5; 14 nucleotides agree with TRBD2. V gave up 3 bases and J gave up 5 bases; unmatched junction bases: 8. The CDR3 has 17 amino acids. Germline lookup yields CDR1 LNHDA and CDR2 SQIVND (reference sequence). CDR3 in amino acids: CASSMTSGGALAETQYF. CDR3 DNA: TGTGCCAGTAGTATGACTAGCGGGGGGGCGCTGGCCGAGACCCAGTACTTC.

This clone is judged medium-sized. This sequence joins TRBV28 and TRBJ2-2; the D is unclear. V was trimmed by 2 bases and J by 4 bases, leaving 11 bases between them. This CDR3 is built from 15 residues. Germline CDR1 reads MDHEN; CDR2 reads SYDVKM. The CDR3 loop is CASSLTRSGTGELFF. The CDR3 DNA follows: TGTGCCAGCAGTTTAACCAGGTCGGGCACCGGGGAGCTGTTTTTT.

With respect to this clone: A read error may produce the germline difference seen at one junction end. The chain recombines TRBV4-3 with TRBJ1-3; no clear D gene. This CDR3 has 16 amino acids. Germline CDR1 LGHNA, CDR2 YSLEER. The CDR3 nucleotides read TGCGCCAGCAGCCAAGATCGGAGTGGCGCTGGAGACACCATATATTTT. Residues: CASSQDRSGAGDTIYF.

In this sample, this clone turned up many times. The rearrangement uses TRBV28 and TRBJ2-1; D not resolved. This CDR3 has 12 residues. From germline, CDR1 is MDHEN and CDR2 SYDVKM. The V and J ends lost 7 bases and 7 bases respectively, with 11 bases between them. CDR3 DNA: TGTGCCAGCACCGCCGTTTTGAATGAGCAGTTCTTC. Translated, it gives CASTAVLNEQFF.

The chain has TRBV11-3 and TRBJ2-1, with a tentative D call TRBD2 (6 bases). Germline loops: CDR1 SGHNT, CDR2 YENEEA. Deletions cut 1 base from V and 5 bases from J, with 9 bases between. The CDR3 runs 14 residues. DNA for the CDR3: TGTGCCAGCAGCTTAGCGGGACTTCACAATGAGCAGTTCTTC. Encoded protein: CASSLAGLHNEQFF.

This chain joins TRBV5-1 and TRBJ2-7; a possible D gene is TRBD1 (6 bases). Trimming took 2 bases from V and 4 from J, leaving 10 bases between them. Germline loops: CDR1 SGHRS, CDR2 YFSETQ. The CDR3 spans 13 residues. CDR3 residues: CASSFNTGYEQYF. Here the CDR3 DNA reads TGCGCCAGCAGCTTCAATACAGGGTACGAGCAGTACTTC.

The CDR3 DNA is TGTGCCTGGCAGTCGCCACAGGGTCGAGGCTATGGCTACACCTTC. Translated, it gives CAWQSPQGRGYGYTF. The rearrangement joins TRBV30 to TRBJ1-2; D possibly corresponds to TRBD1 (6 bases). Looked up from germline, CDR1 is GTSNPN and CDR2 is SVGIG (reference sequence). Between the trimmed V and J ends, which lost 5 bases and 4 bases, there was a span of 20 bases. The CDR3 has 15 residues.

This chain connects TRBV2 to TRBJ2-7; D possibly corresponds to TRBD1 (6 bases). The V gene's germline CDR1 is SNHLY and CDR2 FYNNEI. There are 14 residues in the CDR3. V was pared by 5 bases and J by 5 bases, with 16 bases between. This chain's CDR3 is CASSPGVGAHEQYF. CDR3 nucleotides: TGTGCCAGCAGTCCAGGGGTAGGGGCGCACGAGCAGTACTTC.

This chain joins TRBV5-4 and TRBJ2-7, with 9 bases lining up with TRBD1. This CDR3 contains 14 residues. The germline V gene has CDR1 SGHNT and CDR2 YYREEE (reference sequence). The V and J ends lost 0 bases and 2 bases, in that order; junction bases with no gene match: 0. Here the CDR3 reads CASSLGTGAYEQYF. The CDR3, as DNA: TGTGCCAGCAGCTTGGGGACAGGGGCCTACGAGCAGTACTTC.

This clone was detected many times. V is TRBV5-6 and J is TRBJ1-2, with D hard to call. Trimming pared 2 bases from V and 3 bases from J, leaving 11 bases between. Germline CDR1 reads SGHDT; CDR2 reads YYEEEE. The CDR3 length is 14 residues. CDR3 in amino acids: CASSLGRGDYGYTF. In DNA form, the CDR3 reads TGTGCCAGCAGCTTAGGTCGGGGAGACTATGGCTACACCTTC.

The rearrangement links TRBV4-3 to TRBJ2-1, with D perhaps TRBD1 (7 bases). Germline CDR1 is LGHNA and CDR2 is YSLEER. V was clipped by 0 bases and J by 6 bases, with 15 bases between them. This CDR3 has 16 residues. The CDR3 sequence is CASSQEDRAGGNEQFF. Written as DNA, the CDR3 is TGCGCCAGCAGCCAAGAAGACAGGGCCGGGGGCAATGAGCAGTTCTTC.

The chain has TRBV7-9 and TRBJ2-7; the D gene is possibly TRBD2 (7 bases). V lost 5 bases, J lost 5 bases, and 13 bases lay in between. Germline CDR1 SEHNR, CDR2 FQNEAQ (reference sequence). The CDR3 has 13 amino acids. CDR3 sequence: CASSERGGHEQYF. Here the CDR3 DNA reads TGTGCCAGCAGCGAAAGGGGGGGCCACGAGCAGTACTTC.

In its sample, this clone ranks as medium-sized. This chain links TRBV6-5 with TRBJ2-7; D uncertain. Germline CDR1 and CDR2: MNHEY and SVGAGI. The V end was cut by 0 bases, the J end by 0 bases, with 3 bases between. The CDR3 has 13 residues. CDR3 DNA: TGTGCCAGCAGTTACTCGAACTCCTACGAGCAGTACTTC. Residues: CASSYSNSYEQYF.

This sequence joins TRBV9 and TRBJ2-7, with D perhaps given as TRBD1 or TRBD2 (6 bases each). Germline V gives CDR1 SGDLS, CDR2 YYNGEE. Trimming left V 1 base short and J 5 bases short, with 13 bases between. The CDR3 length is 14 residues. The CDR3 sequence: CASSVSSGGDEQYF. The CDR3 DNA sequence: TGTGCCAGCAGCGTATCATCCGGGGGCGACGAGCAGTACTTC.

The chain carries TRBV7-9 and TRBJ1-1; no definite D call. The CDR3 consists of 14 residues. V lost 6 bases and J lost 1, with 12 bases in between. Per germline, CDR1 SEHNR and CDR2 FQNEAQ (reference sequence). The CDR3 loop is CASRNGMENTEAFF. In nucleotides, the CDR3 is TGTGCCAGCAGGAATGGGATGGAGAACACTGAAGCTTTCTTT.

The chain combines TRBV5-6 with TRBJ2-5; TRBD2 matches 11 bases. After removal of 0 bases from V and 5 bases from J, the junction contained 3 bases not matched to a gene. The CDR3 length is 15 residues. Per the germline V gene, CDR1 is SGHDT and CDR2 is YYEEEE. The CDR3 region has the DNA TGTGCCAGCAGCTTGGGGTCTAGCGGGGGGGAGACCCAGTACTTC. Its translation: CASSLGSSGGETQYF.

The table lists this clone with a count of one. V and J are TRBV6-6 and TRBJ2-7; TRBD1 matches 8 bases. The CDR3 extends over 14 amino acids. After removal of 6 bases from V and 2 bases from J, the junction contained 6 bases not matched to a gene. In germline, CDR1 is MNHNY, CDR2 SVGAGI (reference sequence). This CDR3 is CASSYGTGAYEQYF. CDR3 DNA sequence: TGTGCCAGCAGCTATGGGACAGGAGCCTACGAGCAGTACTTC.

The gene calls are TRBV13 and TRBJ2-7, with 8 bases identical to TRBD2. This CDR3 comprises 14 residues. The J segment lost 4 bases and the V segment lost 6 bases, leaving 8 bases of the junction unmatched. Per the germline V gene, CDR1 is PRHDT and CDR2 is FYEKMQ (reference sequence). CDR3 nucleotide sequence: TGTGCCAGCAGTGCGCGGGGGGCACTATACGAGCAGTACTTC. This gives the protein CASSARGALYEQYF. Full variable domain (rest looked up from reference TRBV13 and TRBJ2-7): AAGVIQSPRHLIKEKRETATLKCYPIPRHDTVYWYQQGPGQDPQFLISFYEKMQSDKGSIPDRFSAQQFSDYHSELNMSSLELGDSALYFCASSARGALYEQYFGPGTRLTVT.

This clone was counted only a few times. This chain uses TRBV11-2 with TRBJ2-1; D unclear. The CDR3 extends over 13 amino acids. The V gene's germline CDR1 is SGHAT and CDR2 FQNNGV. V was cut by 0 bases and J by 4 bases, with 4 bases left in between. The chain's CDR3 is CASSLEDYNEQFF. DNA of the CDR3: TGTGCCAGCAGCTTAGAAGATTACAATGAGCAGTTCTTC. The whole variable domain, remainder taken from reference TRBV11-2 and TRBJ2-1, is EAGVAQSPRYKIIEKRQSVAFWCNPISGHATLYWYQQILGQGPKLLIQFQNNGVVDDSQLPKDRFSAERLKGVDSTLKIQPAKLEDSAVYLCASSLEDYNEQFFGPGTRLTVL.

This clone is termed medium-sized (0.01 to 0.1%). This chain links TRBV28 with TRBJ1-2; D gene ambiguous. Germline loops: CDR1 MDHEN, CDR2 SYDVKM. Trimming stripped 2 bases from V and 8 bases from J, with 12 bases between. This CDR3 is 13 amino acids long. CDR3 sequence reads: CASSLLGLDGYTF. The CDR3, as DNA: TGTGCCAGCAGTTTACTAGGACTCGACGGCTACACCTTC.

This clone was counted only a few times. The V call is TRBV6-5, the J call TRBJ2-7; 11 nucleotides match TRBD1. The CDR3 runs to 14 residues. Germline V gives CDR1 MNHEY, CDR2 SVGAGI. V lost 4 bases to trimming and J lost 2 bases; unmatched junction nucleotides: 1. The CDR3 is CASSWGQGAYEQYF. The CDR3 nucleotides read TGTGCCAGCAGTTGGGGACAGGGGGCCTACGAGCAGTACTTC.